This record concerns one T cell receptor (beta chain) sequence. Its antigen is currently not known. The sample holds no much larger clone one base away, and base qualities are not on file. Libraries were prepared through the immunoSEQ multiplex PCR assay. To provide template for TCR sequencing, every sample had RNA extracted and reverse transcribed into cDNA. First-strand cDNA was synthesized with SuperScript III using a 2:1 mix of oligo-dT and random hexamers. Amplification bias was assessed with a synthetic immune receptor repertoire, and residual bias was removed computationally. On the study's bioinformatics: Raw reads were preprocessed to remove errors, and CDR3 was defined by IMGT conventions from the conserved cysteine to phenylalanine. Clonality was calculated as 1 minus Shannon entropy normalized by log2 of the number of productive unique TCRs. Whether each scalp clone was CD4 or CD8 was inferred by checking scalp TCRbeta sequences against the CD4 and CD8 repertoires from sorted blood. In TCRdb, the immuneACCESS table is reduced to in-frame sequences with V and J assigned. These tables do not hold every clone; where another copy was compared, an unresolved V gene accounts for under half, and the others remain unexplained. The DNA gave D and trimming, while V, J and clone size come from that table. The sample data list several thousand clones, and 55% to 75% of these were observed just once. The ten largest clones add up to 2.5% to 3% of the sample.

This sample is drawn from a study of CD8+ T cells in alopecia areata (dated by TCRdb to the late 2010s). At the level of the whole study: The study used high-throughput TCRbeta sequencing to examine T cell clonal expansion in alopecia areata, in both the C3H/HeJ mouse model and human patients. RNA came from the PAXgene miRNA kit for fixed scalp, the miRNeasy kit for PBMCs, and the RNeasy kit for mouse skin. Clonality in the scalp was compared among normal scalp (n=4), patchy alopecia areata scalp (n=8), and alopecia totalis/universalis scalp (n=8). TCRbeta CDR3 regions were amplified by immunoSEQ multiplex PCR using 35 Vbeta forward and 13 Jbeta reverse primers. Human TCRbeta sequencing covered scalp tissue and sorted CD4+ and CD8+ peripheral blood T cells from patchy and totalis/universalis alopecia areata patients and healthy controls.

Overall study outcomes, separate from this receptor: Shared TCR sequences between patients were less evident than in mice, which may be partly attributable to HLA diversity in the patient population. Lesional scalp, especially in alopecia totalis/universalis, showed higher clonality and more expanded CD8+ clones than normal scalp, suggesting antigenic drive. Resident alphabeta T cells in normal human skin are also sequenced, complicating scalp TCR repertoire analysis, unlike mouse skin dominated by gammadelta T cells.

In a handful of patients from the biomarker study, an additional sort separated CD25+CD127- cells out of the CD4+ cells. Lesional scalp punch biopsies and peripheral blood were collected from alopecia areata patients. After PBMCs were isolated by density centrifugation and stained for CD3, CD4 and CD8, a FACSAria was used to sort CD4+ and CD8+ T cells. As part of a multicenter biomarker study, untreated alopecia areata patients were recruited. The TCR comes from a human donor with alopecia areata. Sequencing was done on a sample of CD4+ Tregs sorted from blood.

In nucleotides, the sequence is TGCGCCAGCAGTGTCCAGGGCCCTGAAGCTTTCTTT. Its protein is CASSVQGPEAFF. Recombination linked TRBV10-2 to TRBJ1-1, with TRBD1 as a weak D call on 5 bases. The CDR3, cysteine through phenylalanine, is 12 amino acids long. This entry keeps only the CDR3 DNA: 36 bases, framed from base 1. Per the germline V gene, WSHSY is the CDR1 and SAAADI is the CDR2. The germline ends are 9 bases apart after V is trimmed by 4 bases and J by 6 bases.